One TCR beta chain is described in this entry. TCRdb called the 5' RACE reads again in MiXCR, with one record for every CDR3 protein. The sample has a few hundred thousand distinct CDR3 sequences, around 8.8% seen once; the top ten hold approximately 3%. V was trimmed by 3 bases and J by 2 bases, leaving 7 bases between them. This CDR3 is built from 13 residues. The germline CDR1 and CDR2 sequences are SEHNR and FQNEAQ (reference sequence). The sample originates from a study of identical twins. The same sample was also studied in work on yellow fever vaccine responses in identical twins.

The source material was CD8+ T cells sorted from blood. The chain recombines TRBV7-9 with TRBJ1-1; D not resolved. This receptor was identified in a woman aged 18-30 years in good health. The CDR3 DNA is TGTGCCAGCAGCTTCCCGGGCAACACTGAAGCTTTCTTT. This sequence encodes CASSFPGNTEAFF. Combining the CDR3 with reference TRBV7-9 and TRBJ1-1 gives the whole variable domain DTGVSQNPRHKITKRGQNVTFRCDPISEHNRLYWYRQTLGQGPEFLTYFQNEAQLEKSRLLSDRFSAERPKGSFSTLEIQRTEQGDSAMYLCASSFPGNTEAFFGQGTRLTVV.